This paragraph reports one T cell receptor (beta chain). Its antigen is currently unknown. One junction end disagrees with the germline gene, perhaps due to a read error. This specimen comes from a study of prognosis after radiotherapy for stage I lung cancer. The wider study: Stage I lung tumors that were newly diagnosed and primary were found in approximately 15 patients, while five patients had oligometastatic NSCLC after surgical resection of the primary tumor. All non-small cell lung cancer patients were considered medically inoperable.

Using two-round multiplex PCR, the authors amplified TCR beta CDR3 from genomic DNA. Round-one PCR had primers specific to each TRBV and TRBJ gene. During the second PCR round, universal primers were used. TCRdb reprocessed the multiplex PCR reads with MiXCR, giving one entry per CDR3 protein. This table has tens of thousands of distinct CDR3 sequences, under 60% appearing once. Findings of the study overall: There was no determination made of whether the expanded TCR clones were tumor-specific.

The CDR3 runs 14 residues. Per the germline V gene, CDR1 is MDHEN and CDR2 is SYDVKM. Source: PBMCs, taken before or after stereotactic body radiation therapy (not recorded which). This chain links TRBV28 with TRBJ1-2, with D possibly being TRBD1 (5 bases). The clonotype originates from a donor aged 50 or older with non-small cell lung cancer. In DNA, the CDR3 is TGTGCGAGCAATAACCCGGGGCAGAACTATGGCTACACATTC. Residues: CASNNPGQNYGYTF.